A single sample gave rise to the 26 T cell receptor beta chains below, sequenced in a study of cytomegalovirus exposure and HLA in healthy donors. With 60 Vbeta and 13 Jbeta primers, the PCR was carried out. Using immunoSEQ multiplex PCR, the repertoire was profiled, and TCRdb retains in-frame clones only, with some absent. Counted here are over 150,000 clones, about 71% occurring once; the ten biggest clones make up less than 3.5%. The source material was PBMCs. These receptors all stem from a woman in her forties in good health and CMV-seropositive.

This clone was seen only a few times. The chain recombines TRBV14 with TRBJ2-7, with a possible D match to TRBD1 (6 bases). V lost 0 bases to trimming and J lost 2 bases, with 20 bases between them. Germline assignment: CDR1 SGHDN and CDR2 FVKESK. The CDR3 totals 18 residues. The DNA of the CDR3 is TGTGCCAGCAGCCAAGACAACTGGGAGACAGGTTCTCCCTACGAGCAGTACTTC. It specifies CASSQDNWETGSPYEQYF.

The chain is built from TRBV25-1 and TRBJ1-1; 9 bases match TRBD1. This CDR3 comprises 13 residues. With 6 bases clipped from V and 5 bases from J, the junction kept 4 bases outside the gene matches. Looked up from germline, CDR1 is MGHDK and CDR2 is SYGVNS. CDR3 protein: CASRQGARTEAFF. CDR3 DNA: TGTGCCAGCAGACAGGGGGCACGAACTGAAGCTTTCTTT.

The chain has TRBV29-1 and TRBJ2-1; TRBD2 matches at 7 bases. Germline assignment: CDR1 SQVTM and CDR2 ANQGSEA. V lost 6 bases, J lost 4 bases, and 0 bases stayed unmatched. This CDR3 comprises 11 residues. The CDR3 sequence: CSVGGYNEQFF. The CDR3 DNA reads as TGCAGCGTCGGGGGGTACAATGAGCAGTTCTTC.

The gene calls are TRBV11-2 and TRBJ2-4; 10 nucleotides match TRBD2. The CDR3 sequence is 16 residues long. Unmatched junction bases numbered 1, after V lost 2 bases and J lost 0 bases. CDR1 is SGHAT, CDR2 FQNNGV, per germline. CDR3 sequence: CASSLLAGVAKNIQYF. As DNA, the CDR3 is TGTGCCAGCAGCTTACTAGCGGGGGTAGCCAAAAACATTCAGTACTTC.

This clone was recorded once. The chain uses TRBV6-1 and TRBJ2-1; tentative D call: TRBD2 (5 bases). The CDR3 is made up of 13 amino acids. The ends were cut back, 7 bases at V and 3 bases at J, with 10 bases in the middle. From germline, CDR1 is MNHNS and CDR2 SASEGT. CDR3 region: CASILGGYNEQFF. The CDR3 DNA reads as TGTGCCAGCATTCTCGGAGGCTACAATGAGCAGTTCTTC.

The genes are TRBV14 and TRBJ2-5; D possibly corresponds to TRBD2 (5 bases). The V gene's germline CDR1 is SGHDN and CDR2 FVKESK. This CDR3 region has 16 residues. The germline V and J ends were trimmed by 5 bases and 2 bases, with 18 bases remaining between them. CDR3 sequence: CASSGSGPPTQETQYF. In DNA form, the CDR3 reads TGTGCCAGCAGCGGAAGCGGACCCCCCACTCAAGAGACCCAGTACTTC.

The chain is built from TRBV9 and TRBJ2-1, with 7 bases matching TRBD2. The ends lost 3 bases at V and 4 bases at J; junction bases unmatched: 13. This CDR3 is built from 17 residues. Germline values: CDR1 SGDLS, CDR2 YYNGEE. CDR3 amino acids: CASSARELASGYNEQFF. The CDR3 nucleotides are TGTGCCAGCAGCGCTAGGGAGTTGGCTAGCGGTTACAATGAGCAGTTCTTC. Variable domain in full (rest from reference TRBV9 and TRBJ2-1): DSGVTQTPKHLITATGQRVTLRCSPRSGDLSVYWYQQSLDQGLQFLIQYYNGEERAKGNILERFSAQQFPDLHSELNLSSLELGDSALYFCASSARELASGYNEQFFGPGTRLTVL.

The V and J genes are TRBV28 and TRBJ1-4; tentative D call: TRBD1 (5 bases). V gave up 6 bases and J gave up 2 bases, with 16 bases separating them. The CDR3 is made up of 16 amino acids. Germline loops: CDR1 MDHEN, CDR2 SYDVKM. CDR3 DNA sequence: TGTGCCAGCAGCCCCTGGGGGGAGGGGACTAATGAAAAACTGTTTTTT. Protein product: CASSPWGEGTNEKLFF. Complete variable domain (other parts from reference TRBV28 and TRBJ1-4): DVKVTQSSRYLVKRTGEKVFLECVQDMDHENMFWYRQDPGLGLRLIYFSYDVKMKEKGDIPEGYSVSREKKERFSLILESASTNQTSMYLCASSPWGEGTNEKLFFGSGTQLSVL.

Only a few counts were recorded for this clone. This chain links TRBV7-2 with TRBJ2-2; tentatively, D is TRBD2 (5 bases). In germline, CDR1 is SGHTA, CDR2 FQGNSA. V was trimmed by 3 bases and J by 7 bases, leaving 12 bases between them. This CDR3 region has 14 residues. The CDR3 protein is CASSFSPRVGELFF. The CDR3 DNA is TGTGCCAGCAGCTTTTCCCCGCGGGTCGGGGAGCTGTTTTTT. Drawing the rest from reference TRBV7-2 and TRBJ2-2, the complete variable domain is GAGVSQSPSNKVTEKGKDVELRCDPISGHTALYWYRQSLGQGLEFLIYFQGNSAPDKSGLPSDRFSAERTGGSVSTLTIQRTQQEDSAVYLCASSFSPRVGELFFGEGSRLTVL.

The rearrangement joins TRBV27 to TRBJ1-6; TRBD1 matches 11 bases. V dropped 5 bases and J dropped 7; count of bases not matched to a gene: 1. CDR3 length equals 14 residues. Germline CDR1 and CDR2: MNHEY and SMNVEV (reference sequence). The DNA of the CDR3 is TGTGCCAGCAGTCGGGACAGGGGGAATTCACCCCTCCACTTT. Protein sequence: CASSRDRGNSPLHF.

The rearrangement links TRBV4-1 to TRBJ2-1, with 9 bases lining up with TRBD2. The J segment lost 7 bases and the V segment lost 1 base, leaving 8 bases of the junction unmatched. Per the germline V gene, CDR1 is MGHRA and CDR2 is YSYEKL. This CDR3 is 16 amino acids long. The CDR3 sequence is CASSQAFLAGTNEQFF. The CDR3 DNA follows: TGCGCCAGCAGCCAAGCATTCCTAGCGGGAACGAATGAGCAGTTCTTC.

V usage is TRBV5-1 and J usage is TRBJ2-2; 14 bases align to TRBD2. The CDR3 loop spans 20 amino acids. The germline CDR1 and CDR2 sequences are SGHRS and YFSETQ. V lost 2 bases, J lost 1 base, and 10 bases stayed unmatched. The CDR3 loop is CASSLQPLGLAGGNTGELFF. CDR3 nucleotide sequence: TGCGCCAGCAGCTTACAACCCCTAGGACTAGCGGGGGGGAACACCGGGGAGCTGTTTTTT.

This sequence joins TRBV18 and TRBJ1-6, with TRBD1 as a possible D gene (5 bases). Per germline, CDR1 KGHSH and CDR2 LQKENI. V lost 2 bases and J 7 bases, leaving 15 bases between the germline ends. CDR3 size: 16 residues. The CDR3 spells CASSPMDPGQNSPLHF. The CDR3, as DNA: TGTGCCAGCTCACCAATGGATCCAGGGCAAAATTCACCCCTCCACTTT.

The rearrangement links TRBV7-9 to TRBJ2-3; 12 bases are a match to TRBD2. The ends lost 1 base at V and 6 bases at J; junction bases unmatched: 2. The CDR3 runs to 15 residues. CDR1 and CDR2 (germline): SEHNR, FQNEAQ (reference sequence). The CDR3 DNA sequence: TGTGCCAGCAGCTTAGGGACTAGCGGGACCGATACGCAGTATTTT. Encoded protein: CASSLGTSGTDTQYF.

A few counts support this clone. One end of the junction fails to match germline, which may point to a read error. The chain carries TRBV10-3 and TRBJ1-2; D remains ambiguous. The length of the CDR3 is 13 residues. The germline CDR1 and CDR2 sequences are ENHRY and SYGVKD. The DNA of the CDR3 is TGTGCCATCAGTGAGGAAGTAAACTATGCCTACACCTTC. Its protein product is CAISEEVNYAYTF.

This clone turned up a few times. CDR3 sequence (DNA): TGCGCCAGCAGCCAAGAGTCGCCGGGACAGCACTATGGCTACACCTTC. Encoded protein: CASSQESPGQHYGYTF. This chain uses TRBV4-1 with TRBJ1-2, with TRBD1 matching over 7 bases. Germline CDR1 is MGHRA and CDR2 is YSYEKL. This CDR3 comprises 16 residues. V trimming: 0 bases; J trimming: 3 bases; junction bases outside the gene matches: 7.

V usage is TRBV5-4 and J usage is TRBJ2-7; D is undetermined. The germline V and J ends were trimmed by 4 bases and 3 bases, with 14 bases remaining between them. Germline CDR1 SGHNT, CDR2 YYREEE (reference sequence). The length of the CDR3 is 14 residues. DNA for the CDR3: TGTGCCAGCAGCCCTAGTCAGAGTAACTACGAGCAGTACTTC. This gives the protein CASSPSQSNYEQYF.

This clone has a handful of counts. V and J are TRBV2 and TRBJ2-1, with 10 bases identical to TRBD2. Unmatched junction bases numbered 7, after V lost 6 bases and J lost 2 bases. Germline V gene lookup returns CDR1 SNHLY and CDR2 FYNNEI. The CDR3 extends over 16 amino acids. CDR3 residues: CASRKLAGATYNEQFF. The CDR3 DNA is TGTGCCAGCAGGAAGCTAGCGGGGGCCACCTACAATGAGCAGTTCTTC.

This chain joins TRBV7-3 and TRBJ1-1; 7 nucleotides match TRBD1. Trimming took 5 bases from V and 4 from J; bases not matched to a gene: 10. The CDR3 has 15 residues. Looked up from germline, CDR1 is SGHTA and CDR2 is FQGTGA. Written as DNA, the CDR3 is TGTGCCAGCAGCCCCCAGGGACAGATGATCACTGAAGCTTTCTTT. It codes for CASSPQGQMITEAFF.

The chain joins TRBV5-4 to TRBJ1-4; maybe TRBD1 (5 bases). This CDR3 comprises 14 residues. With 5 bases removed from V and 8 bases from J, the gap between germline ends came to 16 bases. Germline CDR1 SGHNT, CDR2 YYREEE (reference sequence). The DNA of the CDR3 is TGTGCCAGCAGTGTCGACAGATTCGACGAAAAACTGTTTTTT. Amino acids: CASSVDRFDEKLFF.

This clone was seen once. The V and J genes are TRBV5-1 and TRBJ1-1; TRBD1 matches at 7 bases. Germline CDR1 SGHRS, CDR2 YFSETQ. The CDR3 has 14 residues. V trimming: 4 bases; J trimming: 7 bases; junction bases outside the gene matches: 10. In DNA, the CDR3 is TGCGCCAGCAGCCCTGGGGGAAGGGGGCGTGAAGCTTTCTTT. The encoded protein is CASSPGGRGREAFF.

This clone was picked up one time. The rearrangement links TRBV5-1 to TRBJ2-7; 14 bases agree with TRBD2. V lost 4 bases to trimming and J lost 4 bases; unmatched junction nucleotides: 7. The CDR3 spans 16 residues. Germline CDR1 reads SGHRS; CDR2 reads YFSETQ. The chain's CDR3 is CASSTGTSGGLYEQYF. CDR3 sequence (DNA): TGCGCCAGCAGCACCGGGACTAGCGGGGGTCTTTACGAGCAGTACTTC.

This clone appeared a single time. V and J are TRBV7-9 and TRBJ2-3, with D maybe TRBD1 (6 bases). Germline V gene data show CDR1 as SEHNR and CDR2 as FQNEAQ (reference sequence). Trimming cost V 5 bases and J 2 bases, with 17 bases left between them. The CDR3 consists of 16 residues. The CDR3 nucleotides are TGTGCCAGCAGCGCTAGTGGGCGGACAGACACAGATACGCAGTATTTT. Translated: CASSASGRTDTDTQYF.

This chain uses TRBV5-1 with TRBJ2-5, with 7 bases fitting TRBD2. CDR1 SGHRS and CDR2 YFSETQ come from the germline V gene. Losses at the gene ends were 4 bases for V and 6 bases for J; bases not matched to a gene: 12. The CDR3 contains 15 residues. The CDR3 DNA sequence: TGCGCCAGCAGCCCCTCTAGCGGAGCGCGGAAGACCCAGTACTTC. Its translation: CASSPSSGARKTQYF.

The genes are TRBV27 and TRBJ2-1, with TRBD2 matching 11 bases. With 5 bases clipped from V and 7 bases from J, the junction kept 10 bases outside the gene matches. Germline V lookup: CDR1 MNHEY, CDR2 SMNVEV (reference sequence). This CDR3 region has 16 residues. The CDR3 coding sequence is TGTGCCAGCAGTCCGTCTAGACTAGCGGGACGGAATGAGCAGTTCTTC. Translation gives CASSPSRLAGRNEQFF.

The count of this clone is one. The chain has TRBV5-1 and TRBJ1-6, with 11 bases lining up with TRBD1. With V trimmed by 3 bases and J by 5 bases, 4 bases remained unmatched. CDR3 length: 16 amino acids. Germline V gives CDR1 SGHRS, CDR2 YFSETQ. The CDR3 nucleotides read TGCGCCAGCAGCTCCGGACAGGGGGCGCATAATTCACCCCTCCACTTT. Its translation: CASSSGQGAHNSPLHF.